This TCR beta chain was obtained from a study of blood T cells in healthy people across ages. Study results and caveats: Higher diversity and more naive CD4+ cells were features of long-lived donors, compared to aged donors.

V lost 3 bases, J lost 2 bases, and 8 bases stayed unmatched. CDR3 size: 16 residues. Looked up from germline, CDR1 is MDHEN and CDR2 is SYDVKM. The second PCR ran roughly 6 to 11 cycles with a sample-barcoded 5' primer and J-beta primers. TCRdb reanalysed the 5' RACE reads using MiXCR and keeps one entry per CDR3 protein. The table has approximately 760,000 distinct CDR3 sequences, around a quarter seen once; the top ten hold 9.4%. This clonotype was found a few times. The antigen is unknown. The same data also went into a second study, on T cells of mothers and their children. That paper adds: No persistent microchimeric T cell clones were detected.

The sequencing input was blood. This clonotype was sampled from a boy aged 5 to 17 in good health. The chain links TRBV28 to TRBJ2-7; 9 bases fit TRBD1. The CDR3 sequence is CASSFSPGQGTYEQYF. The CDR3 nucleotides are TGTGCCAGCAGTTTCAGCCCAGGACAGGGGACCTACGAGCAGTACTTC.